Included here is one T cell receptor beta chain sequence, with context. Its target is not known. The DNA ends 3 residues before the CDR3 does, and the rest of the CDR3 is filled in from the germline J gene. This CDR3 comprises 13 residues. Germline assignment: CDR1 GTSNPN and CDR2 SVGIG (reference sequence). V gave up 5 bases and J gave up 2 bases; unmatched junction bases: 1. The record originates from a study of T cells in women clearing cervical HPV infection. Findings of the study overall: Associations may precede or follow infection; HPV-specific or memory T cells were not isolated. Repertoire richness, not evenness, was significantly elevated in CIN3+ cases versus controls.

Using immunoSEQ multiplex PCR, the repertoire was profiled, and TCRdb retains in-frame clones only, with some absent. This table lists about 36,000 clones. This sequence was found in a woman aged 18 to 75 with a cervical HPV16 infection that either progressed to CIN3+ or cleared (not recorded which). Sample: blood buffy coat. The V gene is TRBV30, the J gene TRBJ1-2; 11 nucleotides align to TRBD1. This CDR3 is CAWGQGANYGYTF. The part of the CDR3 DNA that was read is TGTGCCTGGGGACAGGGGGCCAACTATGGC.